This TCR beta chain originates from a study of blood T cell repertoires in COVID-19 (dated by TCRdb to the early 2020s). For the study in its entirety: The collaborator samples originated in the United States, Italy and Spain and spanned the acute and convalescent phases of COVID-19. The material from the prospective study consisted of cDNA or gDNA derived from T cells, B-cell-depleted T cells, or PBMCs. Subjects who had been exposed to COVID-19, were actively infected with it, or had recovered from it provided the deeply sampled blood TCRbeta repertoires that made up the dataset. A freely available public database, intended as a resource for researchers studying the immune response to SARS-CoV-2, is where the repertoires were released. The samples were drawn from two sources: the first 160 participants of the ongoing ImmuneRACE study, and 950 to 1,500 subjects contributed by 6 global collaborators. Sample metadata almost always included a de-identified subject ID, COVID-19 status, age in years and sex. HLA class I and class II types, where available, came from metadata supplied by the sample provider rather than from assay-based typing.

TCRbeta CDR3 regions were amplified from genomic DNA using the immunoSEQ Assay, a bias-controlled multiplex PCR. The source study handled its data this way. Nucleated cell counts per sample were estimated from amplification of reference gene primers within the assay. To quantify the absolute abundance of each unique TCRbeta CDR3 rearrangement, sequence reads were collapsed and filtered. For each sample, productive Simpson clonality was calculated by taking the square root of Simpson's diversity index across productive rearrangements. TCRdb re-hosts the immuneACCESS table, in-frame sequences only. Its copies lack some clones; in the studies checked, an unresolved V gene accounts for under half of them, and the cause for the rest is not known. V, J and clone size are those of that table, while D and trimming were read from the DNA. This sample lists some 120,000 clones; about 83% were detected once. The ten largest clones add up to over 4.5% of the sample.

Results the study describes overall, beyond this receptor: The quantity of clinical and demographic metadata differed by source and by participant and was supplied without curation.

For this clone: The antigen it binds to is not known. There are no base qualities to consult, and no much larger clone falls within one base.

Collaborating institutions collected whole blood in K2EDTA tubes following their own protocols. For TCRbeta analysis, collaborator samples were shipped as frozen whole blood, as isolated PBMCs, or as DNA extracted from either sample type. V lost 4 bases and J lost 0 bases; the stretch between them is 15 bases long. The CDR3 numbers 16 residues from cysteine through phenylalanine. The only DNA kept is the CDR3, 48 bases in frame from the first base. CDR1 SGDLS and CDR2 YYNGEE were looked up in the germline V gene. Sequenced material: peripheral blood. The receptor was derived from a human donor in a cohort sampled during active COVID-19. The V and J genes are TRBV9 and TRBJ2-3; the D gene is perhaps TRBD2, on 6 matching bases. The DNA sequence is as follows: TGTGCCAGCAGCAAAGATAGCGGCCAGAGCACAGATACGCAGTATTTT. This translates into CASSKDSGQSTDTQYF.